This is a list of T cell receptor beta chains from one sample in a study of CXCR3-negative and CXCR3-positive naive CD8 T cells. Each CDR3 protein gets one entry in TCRdb, which reprocessed the 5' RACE reads and gives no DNA. This repertoire includes roughly 50,000 distinct CDR3 sequences. Source material: memory CD8+ T cells from blood. Receptors originate from a human donor in good health. Some clones in this sample may be carry-over from other donors' samples. The CDR3 runs from the conserved cysteine through the conserved F or W. The listing skips clone size in some rows; elsewhere it reads once, few, many or a size class.

j_call: TRBJ2-1; clone_size: .; v_call: TRBV6-4; cdr3_aa: CASRNEGSGYNEQFF
j_call: TRBJ1-1; clone_size: .; v_call: TRBV7-3; cdr3_aa: CASSSTGEGTEAFF
j_call: TRBJ2-7; clone_size: .; v_call: TRBV6-5; cdr3_aa: CASSPDRVPYEQYF
j_call: TRBJ2-7; clone_size: .; v_call: TRBV7-9; cdr3_aa: CASSQGQYEQYF
j_call: TRBJ2-2; clone_size: .; v_call: TRBV21-1; cdr3_aa: CASSKVGTSGTNTGELFF
j_call: TRBJ2-7; clone_size: .; v_call: TRBV18; cdr3_aa: CASSLSLAGGHNEQYF
j_call: TRBJ2-6; clone_size: .; v_call: TRBV4-3; cdr3_aa: CASSQEGAGFDYSGANVLTF
j_call: TRBJ1-2; clone_size: .; v_call: TRBV9; cdr3_aa: CASSERGFGYTF
j_call: TRBJ2-3; clone_size: .; v_call: TRBV29-1; cdr3_aa: CSVCLLISTDTQYF
j_call: TRBJ2-7; clone_size: .; v_call: TRBV28; cdr3_aa: CASSLTEGYEQYF
j_call: TRBJ2-2; clone_size: .; v_call: TRBV29-1; cdr3_aa: CSVEDGGIGTGELFF
j_call: TRBJ2-7; clone_size: .; v_call: TRBV3-1; cdr3_aa: CASSQVASYEQYF
j_call: TRBJ1-4; clone_size: .; v_call: TRBV5-1; cdr3_aa: CASSLVGTDIIF
j_call: TRBJ1-4; clone_size: .; v_call: TRBV5-1; cdr3_aa: CASSLRDRVEKLFF
j_call: TRBJ2-3; clone_size: .; v_call: TRBV6-5; cdr3_aa: CASSYSVGSTDTQYF
j_call: TRBJ2-7; clone_size: .; v_call: TRBV6-2/TRBV6-3; cdr3_aa: CASSYGGPYEQYF
j_call: TRBJ2-1; clone_size: .; v_call: TRBV25-1; cdr3_aa: CASRFLNEQFF
j_call: TRBJ2-3; clone_size: .; v_call: TRBV9; cdr3_aa: CASSPLSADTQYF
j_call: TRBJ1-3; clone_size: .; v_call: TRBV7-9; cdr3_aa: CASSPAVGTIYF
j_call: TRBJ2-7; clone_size: .; v_call: TRBV7-9; cdr3_aa: CASSFTTGTSNEQYF
j_call: TRBJ2-1; clone_size: .; v_call: TRBV29-1; cdr3_aa: CSVVPGEGVSGNEQFF
j_call: TRBJ1-1; clone_size: .; v_call: TRBV7-3; cdr3_aa: CASSLSTGGPEAFF
j_call: TRBJ2-7; clone_size: .; v_call: TRBV14; cdr3_aa: CASSQDGDPYEQYF
j_call: TRBJ2-2; clone_size: .; v_call: TRBV4-3; cdr3_aa: CASSQGTVNTGELFF
j_call: TRBJ2-7; clone_size: .; v_call: TRBV12-3/TRBV12-4; cdr3_aa: CASSFVLGREQYF
j_call: TRBJ2-1; clone_size: .; v_call: TRBV20-1; cdr3_aa: CSARDVTGPYYNEQFF
j_call: TRBJ2-3; clone_size: .; v_call: TRBV29-1; cdr3_aa: CSVEMGQRADTQYF
j_call: TRBJ2-7; clone_size: .; v_call: TRBV28; cdr3_aa: CASSLWSGPSYEQYF
j_call: TRBJ2-2; clone_size: .; v_call: TRBV28; cdr3_aa: CASSLIDTGELFF
j_call: TRBJ1-1; clone_size: .; v_call: TRBV28; cdr3_aa: CASSPSMNTEAFF
j_call: TRBJ2-1; clone_size: .; v_call: TRBV11-1; cdr3_aa: CASSLGRYNEQFF
j_call: TRBJ2-7; clone_size: .; v_call: TRBV28; cdr3_aa: CASSLSIRGNTYEQYF
j_call: TRBJ2-7; clone_size: .; v_call: TRBV7-6; cdr3_aa: CASSTGSSYEQYF
j_call: TRBJ2-1; clone_size: .; v_call: TRBV7-6; cdr3_aa: CASSPLILSGPGIATEQFF
j_call: TRBJ2-1; clone_size: .; v_call: TRBV6-5; cdr3_aa: CASSLSTGSSYNEQFF
j_call: TRBJ2-5; clone_size: medium-sized; v_call: TRBV2; cdr3_aa: CASHGTSVLQETQYF
j_call: TRBJ2-2; clone_size: .; v_call: TRBV7-6; cdr3_aa: CASSLPNTGELFF
j_call: TRBJ2-1; clone_size: .; v_call: TRBV6-2/TRBV6-3; cdr3_aa: CASRETGGSYNEQFF
j_call: TRBJ2-3; clone_size: .; v_call: TRBV25-1; cdr3_aa: CASLGEDTQYF
j_call: TRBJ1-1; clone_size: medium-sized; v_call: TRBV29-1; cdr3_aa: CSADPYIQRGMGPHFMNTEAFF
j_call: TRBJ2-3; clone_size: .; v_call: TRBV6-2/TRBV6-3; cdr3_aa: CASSYSSGVGADTQYF
j_call: TRBJ1-4; clone_size: .; v_call: TRBV6-5; cdr3_aa: CASSYIVGGGGEKLFF
j_call: TRBJ2-7; clone_size: .; v_call: TRBV29-1; cdr3_aa: CSAQLLLAGISYEQYF
j_call: TRBJ2-7; clone_size: .; v_call: TRBV10-3; cdr3_aa: CAISEHRQGQSYEQYF
j_call: TRBJ2-5; clone_size: .; v_call: TRBV7-9; cdr3_aa: CATGTGGEGETQYF
j_call: TRBJ1-1; clone_size: .; v_call: TRBV3-1; cdr3_aa: CASSQVMDGYLFAFF
j_call: TRBJ2-7; clone_size: .; v_call: TRBV29-1; cdr3_aa: CSVETGSDGEQYF
j_call: TRBJ1-5; clone_size: .; v_call: TRBV20-1; cdr3_aa: CSAIGGGTDLPQHF
j_call: TRBJ2-2; clone_size: .; v_call: TRBV29-1; cdr3_aa: CSVEAPENTGELFF
j_call: TRBJ2-1; clone_size: .; v_call: TRBV5-1; cdr3_aa: CASSLDSGATGFF